This record covers a single T cell receptor beta chain. The data stem from a study of blood T cell repertoires in COVID-19. Study details: Sites in the United States, Italy and Spain provided acute and convalescent COVID-19 samples. T cells, B-cell-depleted T cells, or PBMCs supplied cDNA or gDNA.

Donors were grouped by their self-reported clinical history. The repertoire was sequenced with immunoSEQ multiplex PCR; TCRdb's copy has only in-frame clones and lacks some. The sample has approximately 350,000 clones, about 88% seen once; the top ten hold 2.5% to 3%. The CDR3 runs to 17 residues. V was cut by 4 bases and J by 1 base, with 18 bases left in between. CDR1 is SGHNT and CDR2 is YYREEE in the germline V gene (reference sequence). This sequence was found in a woman aged 25 to 39 who had recovered from COVID-19. Input material: PBMCs or T cells enriched from blood (not recorded which). This chain connects TRBV5-4 to TRBJ2-1; weak D call: TRBD2 (7 bases). CDR3 region: CASSPPWGGASYNEQFF. As DNA, the CDR3 is TGTGCCAGCAGCCCACCCTGGGGGGGCGCGTCCTACAATGAGCAGTTCTTC.